This is a list of T cell receptor beta chains from one sample in a study of T cell repertoires in cytomegalovirus infection. TCRdb recomputed calls from the reads with MiXCR, one row per CDR3 protein. This sample has tens of thousands of distinct CDR3 sequences; around 3.8% occur once, and the top ten carry about 22%. The sequenced sample was PBMCs. The receptors originated from a human donor in good health (CMV status not recorded). Some clones in this sample may be carry-over from other donors' samples. The CDR3 runs from the conserved cysteine through the conserved F or W. Each record gives: CDR3 length, V gene, clone size, D gene, J gene, CDR3 DNA, CDR3 protein. A D gene is named only where the DNA matches it firmly. The size field reads once, few or many counts, or a class when the clone is expanded.

CDR3 length: 14
V gene: TRBV29-1
clone size: many
D gene: TRBD2
J gene: TRBJ2-1
CDR3 DNA: TGCAGCGCCTTCCCTAGCGGAGATTACAATGAGCAGTTCTTC
CDR3 protein: CSAFPSGDYNEQFF

CDR3 length: 15
V gene: TRBV7-2
clone size: few
D gene: .
J gene: TRBJ1-2
CDR3 DNA: TGTGCCAGCAGCTTAGGGGTGGGGGGAAGGAACGGCTACACCTTC
CDR3 protein: CASSLGVGGRNGYTF

CDR3 length: 11
V gene: TRBV7-2
clone size: many
D gene: .
J gene: TRBJ2-7
CDR3 DNA: TGTGCCAGCAGCTTAACCCACGAGCAGTACTTC
CDR3 protein: CASSLTHEQYF

CDR3 length: 14
V gene: TRBV12-3/TRBV12-4
clone size: many
D gene: .
J gene: TRBJ1-5
CDR3 DNA: TGTGCCAGCAGTTTACGTGGGTCTAGTCAGCCCCAGCATTTT
CDR3 protein: CASSLRGSSQPQHF

CDR3 length: 13
V gene: TRBV7-2
clone size: many
D gene: .
J gene: TRBJ1-1
CDR3 DNA: TGTGCCAGCACCTTGCAAGGGGGCACTGAAGCTTTCTTT
CDR3 protein: CASTLQGGTEAFF

CDR3 length: 12
V gene: TRBV6-2/TRBV6-3
clone size: many
D gene: .
J gene: TRBJ2-1
CDR3 DNA: TGTGCCAGCAGTCCCAGGGTCAATGAGCAGTTCTTC
CDR3 protein: CASSPRVNEQFF

CDR3 length: 15
V gene: TRBV7-6
clone size: many
D gene: TRBD1
J gene: TRBJ1-5
CDR3 DNA: TGTGCCAGCAGCTCCGGGACAGGGAAAAATCAGCCCCAGCATTTT
CDR3 protein: CASSSGTGKNQPQHF

CDR3 length: 15
V gene: TRBV11-2
clone size: many
D gene: .
J gene: TRBJ1-3
CDR3 DNA: TGTGCCAGCACCAGCCAGGGGCACTCTGGAAACACCATATATTTT
CDR3 protein: CASTSQGHSGNTIYF

CDR3 length: 14
V gene: TRBV7-2
clone size: many
D gene: .
J gene: TRBJ2-2
CDR3 DNA: TGTGCCAGCAGCTTCGGGAACCCCACCGGGGAGCTGTTTTTT
CDR3 protein: CASSFGNPTGELFF

CDR3 length: 15
V gene: TRBV11-2
clone size: once
D gene: .
J gene: TRBJ2-1
CDR3 DNA: TGTGCCAGCAGCTTTGTGGTCCGTGGGTACAATAAGCAGTTCTTC
CDR3 protein: CASSFVVRGYNKQFF